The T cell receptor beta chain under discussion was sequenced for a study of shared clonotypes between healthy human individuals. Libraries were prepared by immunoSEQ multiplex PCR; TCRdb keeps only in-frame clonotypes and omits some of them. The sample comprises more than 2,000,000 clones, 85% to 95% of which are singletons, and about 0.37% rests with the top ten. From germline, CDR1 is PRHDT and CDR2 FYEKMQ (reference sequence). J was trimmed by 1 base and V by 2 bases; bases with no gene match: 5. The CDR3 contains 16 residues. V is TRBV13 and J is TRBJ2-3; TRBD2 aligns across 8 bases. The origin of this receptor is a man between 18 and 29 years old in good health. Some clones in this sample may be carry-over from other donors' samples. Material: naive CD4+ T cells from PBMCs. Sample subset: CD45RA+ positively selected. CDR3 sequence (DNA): TGTGCCAGCAGCTTATCGTGGCGGGAGGGCACAGATACGCAGTATTTT. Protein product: CASSLSWREGTDTQYF.